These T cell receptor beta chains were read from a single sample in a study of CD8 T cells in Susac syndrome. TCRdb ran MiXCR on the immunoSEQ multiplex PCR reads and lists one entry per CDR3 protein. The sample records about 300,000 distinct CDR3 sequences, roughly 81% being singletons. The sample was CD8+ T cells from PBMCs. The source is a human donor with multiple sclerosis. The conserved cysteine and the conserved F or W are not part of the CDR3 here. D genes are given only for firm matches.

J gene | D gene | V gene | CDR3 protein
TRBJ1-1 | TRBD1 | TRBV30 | AWTLDRGTEAF
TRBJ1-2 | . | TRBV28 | ASSREEGYGYT
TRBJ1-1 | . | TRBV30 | AHEDVGGPNTEAL
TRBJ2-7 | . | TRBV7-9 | ASSRPAGSSYEQY
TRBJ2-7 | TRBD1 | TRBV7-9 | ASSMGQGLPYEQY
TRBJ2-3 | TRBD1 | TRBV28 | ASAQGESRTDTQY
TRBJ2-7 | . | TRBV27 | ASSPLLSDYEQY
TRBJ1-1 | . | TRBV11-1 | ASSRTEGATEAF
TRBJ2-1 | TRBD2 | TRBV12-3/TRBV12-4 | ASSLGLAGLQF
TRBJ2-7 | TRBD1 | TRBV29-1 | SVLLRDRAYEQY
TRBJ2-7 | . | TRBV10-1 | ASSERGAYEQY
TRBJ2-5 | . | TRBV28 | ATQSVWGEETQY
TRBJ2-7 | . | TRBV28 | ASSFVWDSLDEQY
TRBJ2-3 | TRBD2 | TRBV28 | ASMGWEGSTDTQY
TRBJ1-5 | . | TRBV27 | ASARPNQPQH
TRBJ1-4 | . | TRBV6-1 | ASSLSGLYEKLF
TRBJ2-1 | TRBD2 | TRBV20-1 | SAIITSGITGEQF
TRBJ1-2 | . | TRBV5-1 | ASSGDGLYGYT
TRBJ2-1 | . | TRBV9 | ASSVARGASSYNEQF
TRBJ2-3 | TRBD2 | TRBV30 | AWSVPGLAGLQRTQY
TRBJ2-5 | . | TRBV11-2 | ASSQQWGDRQETQY
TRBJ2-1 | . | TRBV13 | ASSVRDSRYEQF
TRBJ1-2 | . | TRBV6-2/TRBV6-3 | ASTGGLEGYT
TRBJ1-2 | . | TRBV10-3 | AISEQGNYGYT
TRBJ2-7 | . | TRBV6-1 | ASSDRREKSEQY
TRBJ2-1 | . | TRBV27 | ASSPRDSPYNEQF
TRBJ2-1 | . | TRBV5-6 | ASSWGPLNEQF
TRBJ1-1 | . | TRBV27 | ASRIAGAPTEAF
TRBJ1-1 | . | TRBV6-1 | ASSKGTENTEAF